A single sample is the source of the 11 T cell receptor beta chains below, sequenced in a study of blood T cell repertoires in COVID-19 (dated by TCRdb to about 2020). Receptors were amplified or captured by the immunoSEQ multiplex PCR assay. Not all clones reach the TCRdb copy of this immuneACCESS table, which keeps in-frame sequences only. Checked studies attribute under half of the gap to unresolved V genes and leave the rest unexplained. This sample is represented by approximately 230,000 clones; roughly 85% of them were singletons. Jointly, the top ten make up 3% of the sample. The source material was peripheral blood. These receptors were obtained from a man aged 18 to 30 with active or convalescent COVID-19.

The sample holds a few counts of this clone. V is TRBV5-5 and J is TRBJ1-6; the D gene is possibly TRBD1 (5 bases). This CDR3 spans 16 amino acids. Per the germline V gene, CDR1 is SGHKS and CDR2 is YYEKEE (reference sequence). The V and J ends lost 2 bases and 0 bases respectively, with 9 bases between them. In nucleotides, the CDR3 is TGTGCCAGCAGCTTCGGACATAGCTCCTATAATTCACCCCTCCACTTT. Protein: CASSFGHSSYNSPLHF. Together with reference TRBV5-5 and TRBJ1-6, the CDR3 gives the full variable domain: DAGVTQSPTHLIKTRGQQVTLRCSPISGHKSVSWYQQVLGQGPQFIFQYYEKEERGRGNFPDRFSARQFPNYSSELNVNALLLGDSALYLCASSFGHSSYNSPLHFGNGTRLTVT.

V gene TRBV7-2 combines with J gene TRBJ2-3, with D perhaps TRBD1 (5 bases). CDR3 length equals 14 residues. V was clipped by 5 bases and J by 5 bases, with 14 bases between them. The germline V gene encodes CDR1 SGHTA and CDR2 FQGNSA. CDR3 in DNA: TGTGCCAGCAGCGTCTTCAGGGTTGAAGATACGCAGTATTTT. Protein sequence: CASSVFRVEDTQYF.

CDR3 loop: CASSPPTSRGQYGYTF. The CDR3 coding sequence is TGTGCCAGCTCACCACCGACGAGTAGGGGGCAATATGGCTACACCTTC. The genes are TRBV18 and TRBJ1-2, with 7 bases lining up with TRBD1. Per the germline V gene, CDR1 is KGHSH and CDR2 is LQKENI. The CDR3 spans 16 residues. V lost 0 bases to trimming and J lost 5 bases; unmatched junction nucleotides: 9.

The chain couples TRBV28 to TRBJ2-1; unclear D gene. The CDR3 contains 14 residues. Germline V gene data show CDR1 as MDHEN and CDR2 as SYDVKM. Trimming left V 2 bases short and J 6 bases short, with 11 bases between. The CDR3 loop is CASSLVTDINEQFF. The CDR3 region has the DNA TGTGCCAGCAGTTTAGTAACCGACATCAATGAGCAGTTCTTC.

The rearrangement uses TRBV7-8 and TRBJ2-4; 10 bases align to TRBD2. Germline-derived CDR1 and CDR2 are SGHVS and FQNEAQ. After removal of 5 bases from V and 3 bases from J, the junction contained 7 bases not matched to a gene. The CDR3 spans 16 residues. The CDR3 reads CASSHRTSGHKNIQYF. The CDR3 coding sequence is TGTGCCAGCAGCCACCGGACTAGCGGACACAAAAACATTCAGTACTTC.

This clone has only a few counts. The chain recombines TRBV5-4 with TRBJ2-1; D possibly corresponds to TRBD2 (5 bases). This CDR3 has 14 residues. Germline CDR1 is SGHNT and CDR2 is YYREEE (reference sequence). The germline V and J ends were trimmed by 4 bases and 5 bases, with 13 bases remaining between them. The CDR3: CASSPRADDNEQFF. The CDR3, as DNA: TGTGCCAGCAGCCCGAGGGCCGATGACAATGAGCAGTTCTTC.

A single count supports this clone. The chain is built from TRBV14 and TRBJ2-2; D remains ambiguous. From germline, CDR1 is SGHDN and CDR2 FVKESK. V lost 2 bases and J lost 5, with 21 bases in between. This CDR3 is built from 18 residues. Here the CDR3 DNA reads TGTGCCAGCAGCCAAAGATTTTCCAGTTCCACTAAAACCGGGGAGCTGTTTTTT. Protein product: CASSQRFSSSTKTGELFF. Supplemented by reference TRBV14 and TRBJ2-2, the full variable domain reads EAGVTQFPSHSVIEKGQTVTLRCDPISGHDNLYWYRRVMGKEIKFLLHFVKESKQDESGMPNNRFLAERTGGTYSTLKVQPAELEDSGVYFCASSQRFSSSTKTGELFFGEGSRLTVL.

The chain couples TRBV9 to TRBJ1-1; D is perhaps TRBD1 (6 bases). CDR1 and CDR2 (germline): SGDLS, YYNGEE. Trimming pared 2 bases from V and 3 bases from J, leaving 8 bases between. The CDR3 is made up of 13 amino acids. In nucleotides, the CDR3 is TGTGCCAGCAGCGTTCAGGGGCACACTGAAGCTTTCTTT. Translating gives CASSVQGHTEAFF.

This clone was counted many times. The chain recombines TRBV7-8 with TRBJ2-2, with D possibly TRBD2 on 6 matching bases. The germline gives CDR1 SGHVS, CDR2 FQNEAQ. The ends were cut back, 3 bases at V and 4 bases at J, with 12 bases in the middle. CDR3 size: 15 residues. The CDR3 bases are TGTGCCAGCAGCTTGGGGACTCTCGTCACCGGGGAGCTGTTTTTT. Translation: CASSLGTLVTGELFF.

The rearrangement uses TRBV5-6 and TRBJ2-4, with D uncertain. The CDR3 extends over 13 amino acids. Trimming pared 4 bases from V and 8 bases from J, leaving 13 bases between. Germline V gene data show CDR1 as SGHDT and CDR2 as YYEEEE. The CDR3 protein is CASSVGSSDIQYF. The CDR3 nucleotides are TGTGCCAGCAGCGTGGGCTCGTCAGACATTCAGTACTTC. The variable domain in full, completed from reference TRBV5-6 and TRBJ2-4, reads DAGVTQSPTHLIKTRGQQVTLRCSPKSGHDTVSWYQQALGQGPQFIFQYYEEEERQRGNFPDRFSGHQFPNYSSELNVNALLLGDSALYLCASSVGSSDIQYFGAGTRLSVL.

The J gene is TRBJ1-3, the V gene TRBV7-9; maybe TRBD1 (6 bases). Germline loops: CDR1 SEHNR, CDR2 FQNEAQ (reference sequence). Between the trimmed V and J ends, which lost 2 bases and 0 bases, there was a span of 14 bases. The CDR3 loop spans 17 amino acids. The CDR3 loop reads CASSLTRGANSGNTIYF. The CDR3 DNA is TGTGCCAGCAGCTTAACCAGGGGCGCTAACTCTGGAAACACCATATATTTT.